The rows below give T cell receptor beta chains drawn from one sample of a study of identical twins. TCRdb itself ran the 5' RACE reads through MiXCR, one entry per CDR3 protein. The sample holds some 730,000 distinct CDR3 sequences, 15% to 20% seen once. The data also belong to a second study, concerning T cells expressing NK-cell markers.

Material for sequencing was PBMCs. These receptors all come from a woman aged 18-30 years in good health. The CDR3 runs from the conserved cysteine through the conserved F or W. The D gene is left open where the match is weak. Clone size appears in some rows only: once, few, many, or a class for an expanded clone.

cdr3_nt: TGCAGTGCGCGGGACAGGGACTTGCCAGATACGCAGTATTTT
cdr3_aa: CSARDRDLPDTQYF
clone_size: -
j_call: TRBJ2-3
d_call: TRBD1
v_call: TRBV20-1

cdr3_nt: TGCGCCAGCTACAACAGGGGTCGAGACAATGAGCAGTTCTTC
cdr3_aa: CASYNRGRDNEQFF
clone_size: few
j_call: TRBJ2-1
d_call: TRBD1
v_call: TRBV5-1

cdr3_nt: TGTGCCATCAGTGAGTCGGGTACGCAGTATTTT
cdr3_aa: CAISESGTQYF
clone_size: -
j_call: TRBJ2-3
d_call: -
v_call: TRBV10-3

cdr3_nt: TGTGCCAGCAGCTTAATTCTAGCGGGAGGGATAAATGAGCAGTTCTTC
cdr3_aa: CASSLILAGGINEQFF
clone_size: -
j_call: TRBJ2-1
d_call: TRBD2
v_call: TRBV7-6

cdr3_nt: TGCAGCGTTAACGGCCTCCCGAGCTCCTACAATGAGCAGTTCTTC
cdr3_aa: CSVNGLPSSYNEQFF
clone_size: few
j_call: TRBJ2-1
d_call: -
v_call: TRBV29-1

cdr3_nt: TGCAGTGCTAGAGGTAGCGGGGATCAAGAGACCCAGTACTTC
cdr3_aa: CSARGSGDQETQYF
clone_size: -
j_call: TRBJ2-5
d_call: TRBD2
v_call: TRBV20-1

cdr3_nt: TGCGCCAGCAGCTTGGAAGCGACAGGGTTTCTTAACTATGGCTACACCTTC
cdr3_aa: CASSLEATGFLNYGYTF
clone_size: -
j_call: TRBJ1-2
d_call: TRBD1
v_call: TRBV5-1

cdr3_nt: TGTGCCAACGGTTTAATACAGGGAGAAGCTTTCTTT
cdr3_aa: CANGLIQGEAFF
clone_size: few
j_call: TRBJ1-1
d_call: -
v_call: TRBV12-3/TRBV12-4

cdr3_nt: TGCAGTGCTAGTAGGGGATCCGGCGAGCAGTTCTTC
cdr3_aa: CSASRGSGEQFF
clone_size: -
j_call: TRBJ2-1
d_call: -
v_call: TRBV20-1

cdr3_nt: TGTGCCAGCAGGCCGGGACAGGTCCTCTACGAGCAGTACTTC
cdr3_aa: CASRPGQVLYEQYF
clone_size: few
j_call: TRBJ2-7
d_call: TRBD1
v_call: TRBV6-1

cdr3_nt: TGTGCCAGCAGCGTCCTTTCGCAGGGCGCAGATACGCAGTATTTT
cdr3_aa: CASSVLSQGADTQYF
clone_size: few
j_call: TRBJ2-3
d_call: -
v_call: TRBV9

cdr3_nt: TGTGCCAGCAGTCCCGGGATAGGGTCCGGAAGCAATCAGCCCCAGCATTTT
cdr3_aa: CASSPGIGSGSNQPQHF
clone_size: -
j_call: TRBJ1-5
d_call: -
v_call: TRBV27

cdr3_nt: TGTGCCAGCAGACCTAGCGGAACTAGCACAGATACGCAGTATTTT
cdr3_aa: CASRPSGTSTDTQYF
clone_size: few
j_call: TRBJ2-3
d_call: TRBD2
v_call: TRBV7-2

cdr3_nt: TGTGCCAGCAGCCCATTGGACAGGGGAGGTGGCTACACCTTC
cdr3_aa: CASSPLDRGGGYTF
clone_size: few
j_call: TRBJ1-2
d_call: TRBD1
v_call: TRBV12-3/TRBV12-4

cdr3_nt: TGTGCCAGTAAAGTGGGGTGGGGAGCCTTGAACACCGGGGAGCTGTTTTTT
cdr3_aa: CASKVGWGALNTGELFF
clone_size: once
j_call: TRBJ2-2
d_call: -
v_call: TRBV19

cdr3_nt: TGTGCCTCATCCTCGACCGAGACCCGTTACAATGAGCAGTTCTTC
cdr3_aa: CASSSTETRYNEQFF
clone_size: few
j_call: TRBJ2-1
d_call: -
v_call: TRBV19

cdr3_nt: TGCGCCAGCAGCTTGGTTGGGGGCGTGGAGACCCAGTACTTC
cdr3_aa: CASSLVGGVETQYF
clone_size: few
j_call: TRBJ2-5
d_call: -
v_call: TRBV5-1

cdr3_nt: TGCAGTGCTAGGGGGTCGACTAGCGGGAAGGGCGAGCAGTACTTC
cdr3_aa: CSARGSTSGKGEQYF
clone_size: -
j_call: TRBJ2-7
d_call: TRBD2
v_call: TRBV20-1